This TCR beta chain comes out of a study of blood T cell repertoires in COVID-19. Per the authors' pipeline: By means of reference gene primer amplification, nucleated cell counts were estimated. The table came from immunoSEQ multiplex PCR; TCRdb's copy has only in-frame clones and leaves some out. V, J and clone size were drawn from that table, and D and trimming were deduced from the DNA. The data hold more than 150,000 clones, with roughly 80% observed a single time. Trimming removed 4 bases from V and 2 bases from J, with 7 bases in between. The CDR3 is 13 amino acids. CDR1 MNHEY and CDR2 SMNVEV come from the germline V gene (reference sequence).

This TCR was sampled from a man aged 50 to 59 who had recovered from COVID-19. The chain joins TRBV27 to TRBJ2-3; D is ambiguous. The source material was peripheral blood. This CDR3 reads CASSSVYTDTQYF. The CDR3 nucleotides are TGTGCCAGCAGTTCCGTCTACACAGATACGCAGTATTTT.